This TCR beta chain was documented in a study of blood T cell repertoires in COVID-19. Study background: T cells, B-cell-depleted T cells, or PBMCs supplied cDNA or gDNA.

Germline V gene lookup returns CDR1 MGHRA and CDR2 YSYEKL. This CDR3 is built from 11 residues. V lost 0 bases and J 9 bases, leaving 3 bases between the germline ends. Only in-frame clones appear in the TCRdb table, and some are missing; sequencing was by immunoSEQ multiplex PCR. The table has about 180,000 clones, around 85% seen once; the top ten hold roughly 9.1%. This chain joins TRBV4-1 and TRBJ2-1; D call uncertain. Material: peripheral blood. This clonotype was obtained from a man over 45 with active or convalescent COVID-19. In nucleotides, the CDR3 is TGCGCCAGCAGCCAAGACAGTGAGCAGTTCTTC. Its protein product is CASSQDSEQFF.